This entry features one T cell receptor beta chain sequence. Clones were sequenced by immunoSEQ multiplex PCR, and TCRdb holds only the in-frame ones, with some missing. Found here are approximately 200,000 clones, roughly four fifths of them singletons; the top ten hold about a tenth. The sample is drawn from a study of blood T cell repertoires in COVID-19. Background on the study: The United States, Italy and Spain were the sources of the acute and convalescent COVID-19 samples.

Participant ages covered about 18 to 95 years across about 25 US areas. The study counted Cohort 3 donors as recovered given two negative PCRs, clearance, or symptom resolution. This receptor was obtained from a man aged 35-49 years who had recovered from COVID-19. Sequencing was performed on PBMCs or T cells enriched from blood (not recorded which).

CDR3 loop: CASSVTDGYTF. The CDR3 coding sequence is TGTGCCAGTAGTGTGACAGATGGCTACACCTTC. The chain recombines TRBV19 with TRBJ1-2; perhaps TRBD1 as D (5 bases). The V and J ends lost 5 bases and 6 bases respectively, with 7 bases between them. Germline-derived CDR1 and CDR2 are LNHDA and SQIVND (reference sequence). The CDR3 runs 11 residues.